This T cell receptor beta chain was recorded in a study of T cell responses to AZD1222 COVID-19 vaccine. Study-level information: The study pooled second doses at about 4 or about 12 weeks.

Assay: immunoSEQ multiplex PCR; the TCRdb copy retains only in-frame clones and omits some. The profile shows some 150,000 clones, 93% of them singletons. The CDR3 extends over 15 amino acids. V shed 0 bases and J shed 0 bases, with 6 bases lying between them. CDR1 and CDR2 from the germline V gene are MGHRA and YSYEKL. Study conclusions and caveats: Females made up more of the donors, who were largely white British, and clonal diversity may have come out too low. Regions 160-218 and 743-854 dominated among vaccine-associated CD4 TCRs spanning spike.

As to this clone: Its antigen is currently unknown.

The source is an adult in good health. The chain uses TRBV4-1 and TRBJ2-1, with D uncertain. The specimen comprised peripheral blood, sampled on day 0 of AZD1222 vaccination. The CDR3: CASSQDSSSYNEQFF. In nucleotides, the CDR3 is TGCGCCAGCAGCCAAGACTCGAGCTCCTACAATGAGCAGTTCTTC.